The 17 T cell receptor beta chains below come from one sample, sequenced in a study of technical replicates of blood from a few donors. Method: immunoSEQ multiplex PCR; TCRdb's copy keeps in-frame clones and lacks some. The sample yields about 89,000 clones, 90% to 95% seen once. Material: T cells isolated from PBMCs. Source of these receptors: a human donor in good health.

The V gene is TRBV5-4, the J gene TRBJ1-1, with 7 bases fitting TRBD1. This CDR3 is 14 amino acids long. Germline trimming cut 1 base from V and 5 bases from J; bases unmatched to any gene: 5. CDR1 is SGHNT, CDR2 YYREEE, per germline (reference sequence). CDR3: CASSLTRQGTEAFF. The CDR3 DNA reads as TGTGCCAGCAGCTTGACAAGACAGGGAACTGAAGCTTTCTTT.

The chain is built from TRBV2 and TRBJ1-5; 9 bases agree with TRBD1. This CDR3 is 17 amino acids long. Trimming cost V 2 bases and J 4 bases; bases outside gene matches: 9. The germline CDR1 and CDR2 sequences are SNHLY and FYNNEI. The CDR3: CASSESATGGWNQPQHF. CDR3 coding DNA: TGTGCCAGCAGTGAATCAGCTACAGGGGGCTGGAATCAGCCCCAGCATTTT.

The chain joins TRBV19 to TRBJ1-5; TRBD1 agrees at 11 bases. The germline gives CDR1 LNHDA, CDR2 SQIVND (reference sequence). This CDR3 spans 17 amino acids. Trimming removed 5 bases from V and 1 base from J; junction bases left unmatched: 7. The CDR3 loop reads CASSARDRGGSNQPQHF. The CDR3 DNA sequence: TGTGCCAGTAGTGCCAGGGACAGGGGGGGAAGCAATCAGCCCCAGCATTTT.

This sequence joins TRBV7-8 and TRBJ2-2; 7 bases agree with TRBD2. Per germline, CDR1 SGHVS and CDR2 FQNEAQ. Trimming at V came to 5 bases and at J to 4 bases, leaving 10 bases not matched to a gene. The CDR3 has 16 residues. CDR3 nucleotide sequence: TGTGCCAGCAGCGCCTCAAGCGGGGCGAGCACCGGGGAGCTGTTTTTT. Translation: CASSASSGASTGELFF.

This chain connects TRBV4-1 to TRBJ2-7; TRBD2 matches at 10 bases. The germline gives CDR1 MGHRA, CDR2 YSYEKL. V was pared by 2 bases and J by 5 bases, with 9 bases of the junction left unmatched. CDR3 length: 16 residues. DNA of the CDR3: TGCGCCAGCAGCCAAAAAAGGTCTAGCGGGAGCCACGAGCAGTACTTC. Protein sequence: CASSQKRSSGSHEQYF.

The rearrangement links TRBV6-6 to TRBJ2-2, with D possibly TRBD1 on 6 matching bases. Germline CDR1 reads MNHNY; CDR2 reads SVGAGI (reference sequence). Trimming cost V 5 bases and J 6 bases, with 13 bases left between them. The length of the CDR3 is 14 residues. This CDR3 is CASSLAGESGELFF. In DNA, the CDR3 is TGTGCCAGCAGTCTCGCAGGGGAATCCGGGGAGCTGTTTTTT.

This chain joins TRBV10-1 and TRBJ2-7; D possibly corresponds to TRBD1 (5 bases). The CDR3 loop spans 13 amino acids. Trimming removed 2 bases at V and 9 bases at J, with 14 bases between. Germline assignment: CDR1 WNHNN and CDR2 SYGVQD (reference sequence). In DNA, the CDR3 is TGCGCCAGCAGTGAGCGCGAAATTACAGGGCAGTACTTC. It codes for CASSEREITGQYF.

The CDR3 protein is CASSEVQTRDTIYF. The CDR3 coding sequence is TGTGCCAGCAGTGAAGTACAGACCAGGGACACCATATATTTT. This chain uses TRBV6-1 with TRBJ1-3, with D tentatively TRBD1 (5 bases). Trimming shortened V by 1 base and J by 8 bases, and 12 bases separated the two germline ends. CDR1 MNHNS and CDR2 SASEGT come from the germline V gene. The CDR3 is made up of 14 amino acids.

This chain uses TRBV5-1 with TRBJ2-7, with 10 bases aligning to TRBD2. J gave up 4 bases and V 0 bases, and 4 bases lay outside the gene matches. The CDR3 has 15 amino acids. In germline, CDR1 is SGHRS, CDR2 YFSETQ. CDR3 amino acids: CASSLVAGGTYEQYF. DNA for the CDR3: TGCGCCAGCAGCTTGGTAGCGGGAGGTACTTACGAGCAGTACTTC.

The V and J genes are TRBV5-1 and TRBJ2-7; 10 nucleotides line up with TRBD1. The CDR3 has 13 residues. Looked up from germline, CDR1 is SGHRS and CDR2 is YFSETQ. J was trimmed by 5 bases and V by 5 bases; bases with no gene match: 4. Written as DNA, the CDR3 is TGCGCCAGCAGTAGACAGGGGGCCCACGAGCAGTACTTC. This sequence encodes CASSRQGAHEQYF.

The count of this clone is one. The genes are TRBV11-2 and TRBJ1-1; D not certain. The germline V gene encodes CDR1 SGHAT and CDR2 FQNNGV. The CDR3 runs to 13 residues. The germline V and J ends were trimmed by 5 bases and 3 bases, with 10 bases remaining between them. The chain's CDR3 is CASSPHRDTEAFF. The CDR3 DNA follows: TGTGCCAGCAGCCCTCACCGGGACACTGAAGCTTTCTTT.

The CDR3 loop is CASSPAGQANNEQFF. The CDR3 region has the DNA TGTGCCAGCAGCCCAGCGGGCCAGGCCAACAATGAGCAGTTCTTC. V and J are TRBV7-9 and TRBJ2-1, with D possibly being TRBD2 (6 bases). CDR3 length: 15 residues. The V gene lost 5 bases and the J gene lost 5 bases, with 16 bases spanning the gap. Germline lookup yields CDR1 SEHNR and CDR2 FQNEAQ (reference sequence). Full variable domain (outside the CDR3, taken from reference TRBV7-9 and TRBJ2-1): DTGVSQNPRHKITKRGQNVTFRCDPISEHNRLYWYRQTLGQGPEFLTYFQNEAQLEKSRLLSDRFSAERPKGSFSTLEIQRTEQGDSAMYLCASSPAGQANNEQFFGPGTRLTVL.

The chain uses TRBV7-9 and TRBJ1-5; the match to TRBD1 covers 11 bases. In germline, CDR1 is SEHNR, CDR2 FQNEAQ (reference sequence). The junction had 7 bases not matched to a gene; V was cut back by 5 bases and J by 7 bases. The CDR3 totals 15 residues. The DNA of the CDR3 is TGTGCCAGCAGCGCTGGACAGGGGGCCCGACAGCCCCAGCATTTT. This translates into CASSAGQGARQPQHF. Using reference TRBV7-9 and TRBJ1-5 for the parts outside the CDR3, the full variable domain is DTGVSQNPRHKITKRGQNVTFRCDPISEHNRLYWYRQTLGQGPEFLTYFQNEAQLEKSRLLSDRFSAERPKGSFSTLEIQRTEQGDSAMYLCASSAGQGARQPQHFGDGTRLSIL.

This chain links TRBV19 with TRBJ1-1; 11 bases fit TRBD1. The V gene end was trimmed by 6 bases and the J gene end by 8 bases; junction bases not matched to a gene: 11. The CDR3 extends over 15 amino acids. Per the germline V gene, CDR1 is LNHDA and CDR2 is SQIVND (reference sequence). This CDR3 is CASRYAGTGGIEAFF. The DNA for the CDR3 is TGTGCCAGTAGATATGCCGGGACAGGGGGTATCGAAGCTTTCTTT.

This clone was found once. This rearrangement joins TRBV19 to TRBJ2-1; 10 bases fit TRBD1. The CDR3 contains 14 residues. CDR1 LNHDA and CDR2 SQIVND come from the germline V gene (reference sequence). J was trimmed by 9 bases and V by 7 bases; bases with no gene match: 9. The CDR3, as DNA: TGTGCCAGTAATCGGGACAGGGGAGGGGGTGAGCAGTTCTTC. Translating it yields CASNRDRGGGEQFF.

About this clone: A read error may produce the germline difference seen at one junction end. The rearrangement links TRBV28 to TRBJ1-1, with D possibly matching TRBD1 (6 bases). Germline V gene lookup returns CDR1 MDHEN and CDR2 SYDVKM. The CDR3 runs to 12 residues. CDR3 loop: CASSLNRAGPFF. In DNA, the CDR3 is TGTGCCAGCAGTTTAAACAGGGCAGGGCCTTTTTTT. Based on the CDR3 plus reference TRBV28 and TRBJ1-1, the full variable domain is DVKVTQSSRYLVKRTGEKVFLECVQDMDHENMFWYRQDPGLGLRLIYFSYDVKMKEKGDIPEGYSVSREKKERFSLILESASTNQTSMYLCASSLNRAGPFFGQGTRLTVV.

The J gene is TRBJ1-1, the V gene TRBV2; 10 bases are a match to TRBD1. The CDR3 contains 17 residues. Germline assignment: CDR1 SNHLY and CDR2 FYNNEI. The J segment lost 2 bases and the V segment lost 6 bases, leaving 12 bases of the junction unmatched. CDR3 bases: TGTGCCAGCAGCCTCCGGGACAGGGGTTTTAGAAACACTGAAGCTTTCTTT. Translating gives CASSLRDRGFRNTEAFF.